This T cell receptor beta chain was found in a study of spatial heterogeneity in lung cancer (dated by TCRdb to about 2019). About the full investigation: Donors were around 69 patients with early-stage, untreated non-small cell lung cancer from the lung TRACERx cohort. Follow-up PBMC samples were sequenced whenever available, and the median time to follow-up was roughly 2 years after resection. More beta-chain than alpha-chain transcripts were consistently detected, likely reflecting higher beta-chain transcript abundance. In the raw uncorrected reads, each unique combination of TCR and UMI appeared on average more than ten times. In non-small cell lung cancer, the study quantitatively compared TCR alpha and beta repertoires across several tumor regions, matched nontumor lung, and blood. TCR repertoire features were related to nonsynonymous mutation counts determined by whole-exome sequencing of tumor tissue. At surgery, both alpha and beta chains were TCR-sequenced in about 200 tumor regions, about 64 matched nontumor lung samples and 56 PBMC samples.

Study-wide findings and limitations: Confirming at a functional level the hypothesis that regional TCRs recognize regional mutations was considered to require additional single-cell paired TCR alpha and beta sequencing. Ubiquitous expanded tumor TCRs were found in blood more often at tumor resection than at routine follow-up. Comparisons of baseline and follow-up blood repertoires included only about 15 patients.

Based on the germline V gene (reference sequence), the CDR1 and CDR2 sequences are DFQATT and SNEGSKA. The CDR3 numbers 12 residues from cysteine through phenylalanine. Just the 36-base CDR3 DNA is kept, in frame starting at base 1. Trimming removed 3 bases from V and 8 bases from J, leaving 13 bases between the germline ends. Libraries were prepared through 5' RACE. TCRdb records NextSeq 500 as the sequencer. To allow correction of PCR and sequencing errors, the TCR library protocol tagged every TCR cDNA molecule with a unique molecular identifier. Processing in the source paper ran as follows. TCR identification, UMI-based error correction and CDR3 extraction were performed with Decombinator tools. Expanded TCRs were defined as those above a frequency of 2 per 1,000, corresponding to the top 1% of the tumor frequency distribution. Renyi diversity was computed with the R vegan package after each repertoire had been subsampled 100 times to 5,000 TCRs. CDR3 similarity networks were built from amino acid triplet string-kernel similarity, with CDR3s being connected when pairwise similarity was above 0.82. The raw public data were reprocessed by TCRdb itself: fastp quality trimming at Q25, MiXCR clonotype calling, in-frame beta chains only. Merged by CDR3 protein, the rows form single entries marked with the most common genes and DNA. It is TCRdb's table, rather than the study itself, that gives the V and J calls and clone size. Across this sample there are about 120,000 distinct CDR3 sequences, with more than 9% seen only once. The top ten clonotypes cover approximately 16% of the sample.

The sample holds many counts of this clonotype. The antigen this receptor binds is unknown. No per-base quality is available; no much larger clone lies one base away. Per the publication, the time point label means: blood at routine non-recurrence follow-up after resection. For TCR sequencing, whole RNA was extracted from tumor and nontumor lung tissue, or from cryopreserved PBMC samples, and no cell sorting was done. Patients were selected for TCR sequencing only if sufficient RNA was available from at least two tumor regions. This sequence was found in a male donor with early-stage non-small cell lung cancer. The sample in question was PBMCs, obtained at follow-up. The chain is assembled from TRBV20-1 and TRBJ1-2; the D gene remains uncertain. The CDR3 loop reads CSASRQVGGYTF. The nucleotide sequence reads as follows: TGCAGTGCTAGCCGCCAGGTAGGCGGCTACACCTTC.